A single sample is the source of the 29 T cell receptor beta chains below, sequenced in a study of regulatory T cells in long-lasting Graves disease. Time point specified: newly diagnosed GD, antithyroid drugs for less than 3 months. The TCR library was made from RNA extracted from PBMCs. Researchers made TCR beta libraries by using iRepertoire HTBI primers and running Arm-PCR on CDR3 regions. Each CDR3 protein is one row after TCRdb ran MiXCR on the multiplex PCR reads. Here the sample spans 500,000 or so distinct CDR3 sequences, about 14% being singletons. A further study also used this sample, focusing on T cells in Graves' hyperthyroidism and ophthalmopathy.

Here the sequenced sample was peripheral blood mononuclear cells (PBMCs), taken at new diagnosis, from a patient treated with antithyroid drugs. These receptors all come from a woman in her 50s with Graves disease.

There are a few counts of this clonotype. The CDR3, as DNA: TGTGCCAGCAGCATTAGCGGGCTCACAGATACGCAGTATTTT. Amino acid sequence: CASSISGLTDTQYF. The chain is built from TRBV5-4 and TRBJ2-3, with TRBD2 matching 7 bases. Germline lookup yields CDR1 SGHNT and CDR2 YYREEE (reference sequence). V lost 4 bases to trimming and J lost 2 bases; unmatched junction nucleotides: 4. This CDR3 comprises 14 residues.

The CDR3 sequence is CASSEILAGADTQYF. The CDR3 bases are TGTGCCAGCAGTGAAATACTAGCGGGAGCAGATACGCAGTATTTT. The J gene is TRBJ2-3, the V gene TRBV6-1; 11 bases map to TRBD2. The CDR3 consists of 15 residues. Trimming removed 2 bases from V and 4 bases from J; junction bases left unmatched: 2. In germline, CDR1 is MNHNS, CDR2 SASEGT.

This clonotype came up many times. The V call is TRBV2, the J call TRBJ1-3, with D possibly being TRBD1 (6 bases). The CDR3 runs to 15 residues. In germline, CDR1 is SNHLY, CDR2 FYNNEI. Trimming took off 7 bases at V and 0 bases at J, with 13 bases between the two ends. The CDR3 DNA sequence: TGTGCCAGCACCCATGGGGGCCACTCTGGAAACACCATATATTTT. This encodes CASTHGGHSGNTIYF.

This clonotype was counted many times. The chain combines TRBV6-1 with TRBJ2-5, with 8 nucleotides matching TRBD2. Germline V lookup: CDR1 MNHNS, CDR2 SASEGT. The CDR3 totals 14 residues. V lost 10 bases and J lost 0; bases outside the gene matches: 7. The CDR3 reads CATLAGGNQETQYF. Here the CDR3 DNA reads TGTGCCACCCTGGCGGGGGGCAACCAAGAGACCCAGTACTTC.

At least ten counts were recorded for this clonotype. This chain connects TRBV6-1 to TRBJ2-7; TRBD1 agrees at 10 bases. With 6 bases clipped from V and 3 bases from J, the junction kept 8 bases outside the gene matches. This CDR3 contains 15 residues. Per germline, CDR1 MNHNS and CDR2 SASEGT. The DNA of the CDR3 is TGTGCCAGCAGGACCGTAGGACAGGGGGTCTACGAGCAGTACTTC. Its protein product is CASRTVGQGVYEQYF.

This clonotype was seen only a few times. CDR3 nucleotides: TGTGCCAGCAGTTACTACGGAGGGACCGGGACTCGAGAGACCCAGTACTTC. This sequence encodes CASSYYGGTGTRETQYF. The chain has TRBV6-9 and TRBJ2-5, with a possible D match to TRBD2 (6 bases). The CDR3 is 17 residues long. V was clipped by 3 bases and J by 4 bases, with 21 bases between them. Germline V gives CDR1 MNHGY, CDR2 SVAAGI.

This clonotype was detected many times. This chain uses TRBV24-1 with TRBJ2-7; D call uncertain. The CDR3 contains 12 residues. The V end lost 1 base, the J end lost 6 bases, and 6 bases lay between the germline ends. Germline V gene sequence: CDR1 KGHDR, CDR2 SFDVKD. This chain's CDR3 is CATSDFGREQYF. As DNA, the CDR3 is TGTGCCACCAGTGATTTCGGCCGCGAGCAGTACTTC.

In this sample, this clonotype turned up many times. The chain is built from TRBV3-1 and TRBJ1-1; the match to TRBD1 covers 9 bases. The V gene end was trimmed by 0 bases and the J gene end by 2 bases; junction bases not matched to a gene: 1. Germline V gene lookup returns CDR1 LGHDT and CDR2 YNNKEL (reference sequence). The CDR3 spans 15 residues. The CDR3 sequence: CASSQETGGNTEAFF. DNA of the CDR3: TGTGCCAGCAGCCAAGAGACAGGGGGTAACACTGAAGCTTTCTTT.

About this clonotype: This sequence may be a read error, since a much larger clone differs from it by one base. The V call is TRBV5-5, the J call TRBJ1-1; TRBD1 agrees at 7 bases. From germline, CDR1 is SGHKS and CDR2 YYEKEE (reference sequence). The CDR3 runs 16 residues. For the CDR3, the DNA is TGTGCCAGCAGCCAAGGGGAGGGGGCCGGGAACGCTGAAGCTTTCTTT. It codes for CASSQGEGAGNAEAFF.

This clonotype was counted many times. The chain combines TRBV9 with TRBJ2-3; 12 positions agree with TRBD2. The ends lost 4 bases at V and 4 bases at J; junction bases unmatched: 7. Germline V gene sequence: CDR1 SGDLS, CDR2 YYNGEE. The CDR3 covers 16 residues. The CDR3 protein is CASSPELAGGADTQYF. The CDR3 coding sequence is TGTGCCAGCAGCCCGGAACTAGCGGGAGGAGCAGATACGCAGTATTTT.

This clonotype was detected ten times or more. The genes are TRBV12-3 or TRBV12-4 and TRBJ1-1, with 8 positions matching TRBD1. V trimming: 2 bases; J trimming: 4 bases; junction bases outside the gene matches: 3. The CDR3 is 14 amino acids. The CDR3 loop reads CASSLSRGLTEAFF. CDR3 DNA: TGTGCCAGCAGTTTAAGCAGGGGGCTCACTGAAGCTTTCTTT.

The sample holds many counts of this clonotype. The gene calls are TRBV11-3 and TRBJ2-1; unclear D gene. Germline V gene sequence: CDR1 SGHNT, CDR2 YENEEA. Trimming left V 2 bases short and J 7 bases short, with 6 bases between. This CDR3 is built from 12 residues. The CDR3 spells CASSLRFNEQFF. In nucleotides, the CDR3 is TGTGCCAGCAGCTTAAGATTTAATGAGCAGTTCTTC.

J is TRBJ2-2 and V is TRBV9; D is unclear. V shed 0 bases and J shed 3 bases, with 9 bases lying between them. CDR1 SGDLS and CDR2 YYNGEE come from the germline V gene. The CDR3 length is 15 residues. The CDR3 DNA sequence: TGTGCCAGCAGCGTAGGAGGTGATTACACCGGGGAGCTGTTTTTT. It codes for CASSVGGDYTGELFF.

In its sample, this clonotype was seen a few times. V is TRBV11-2 and J is TRBJ1-4; D is unresolved. Germline CDR1 and CDR2: SGHAT and FQNNGV. This CDR3 comprises 15 residues. V was clipped by 3 bases and J by 6 bases, with 14 bases between them. The CDR3 here is CASSFGWGIDEKLFF. The CDR3 nucleotides read TGTGCCAGCAGCTTTGGTTGGGGTATCGATGAAAAACTGTTTTTT.

This clonotype was counted many times. This chain connects TRBV12-3 or TRBV12-4 to TRBJ1-2, with D uncertain. This CDR3 region has 13 residues. Trimming removed 6 bases from V and 7 bases from J, with 15 bases in between. The CDR3 sequence is CASSTNPVSGYTF. The CDR3 nucleotides read TGTGCCAGCAGCACAAATCCTGTGAGTGGCTACACCTTC.

This clonotype has at least ten counts. This chain links TRBV28 with TRBJ2-5; 8 bases map to TRBD1. The CDR3 length is 16 residues. Germline CDR1 MDHEN, CDR2 SYDVKM. V was pared by 6 bases and J by 7 bases, with 16 bases of the junction left unmatched. The CDR3 loop reads CASRKQGVSFPRTQYF. In DNA, the CDR3 is TGTGCCAGCAGGAAACAGGGGGTCTCTTTCCCCAGGACCCAGTACTTC.

Points on this clonotype: Since a much larger clone is just one base distant, this may be a read error. The gene calls are TRBV5-1 and TRBJ2-3, with 7 bases matching TRBD2. J gave up 10 bases and V 0 bases, and 8 bases lay outside the gene matches. Germline loops: CDR1 SGHRS, CDR2 YFSETQ. The CDR3 extends over 14 amino acids. CDR3 loop: CASSLEGGSDAQYF. DNA for the CDR3: TGCGCCAGCAGCTTGGAGGGCGGGAGCGATGCGCAGTATTTT.

This clonotype has ten or more counts. The V and J genes are TRBV5-5 and TRBJ1-2; unclear D gene. The germline gives CDR1 SGHKS, CDR2 YYEKEE (reference sequence). The CDR3 extends over 16 amino acids. Trimming removed 1 base from V and 0 bases from J, with 13 bases in between. As DNA, the CDR3 is TGTGCCAGCAGCTTGTCACGCGTCCCAGCTAACTATGGCTACACCTTC. Translated: CASSLSRVPANYGYTF.

This clonotype was seen a handful of times. CDR3 residues: CASSQGALAKNIQYF. CDR3 bases: TGTGCCAGCAGCCAGGGGGCGTTAGCCAAAAACATTCAGTACTTC. The chain combines TRBV28 with TRBJ2-4; the match to TRBD1 covers 8 bases. Trimming at V came to 6 bases and at J to 0 bases, leaving 4 bases not matched to a gene. From germline, CDR1 is MDHEN and CDR2 SYDVKM. This CDR3 is built from 15 residues.

This chain connects TRBV20-1 to TRBJ2-7; TRBD1 agrees at 7 bases. Trimming at V came to 3 bases and at J to 1 base, leaving 6 bases not matched to a gene. The CDR3 sequence is 14 residues long. Looked up from germline, CDR1 is DFQATT and CDR2 is SNEGSKA (reference sequence). CDR3 nucleotide sequence: TGCAGTGCTAGTCGGACAGGCCCATCCTACGAGCAGTACTTC. It specifies CSASRTGPSYEQYF.

This rearrangement joins TRBV11-2 to TRBJ2-5, with D perhaps given as TRBD1 or TRBD2 (6 bases each). Trimming pared 7 bases from V and 2 bases from J, leaving 17 bases between. Germline V gene data show CDR1 as SGHAT and CDR2 as FQNNGV. This CDR3 has 15 amino acids. As DNA, the CDR3 is TGTGCCAGCACCCTCGGGGGCGCGGGGCAAGAGACCCAGTACTTC. Encoded protein: CASTLGGAGQETQYF.

The table lists this clonotype with a few counts. The chain has TRBV11-3 and TRBJ2-1; maybe TRBD2 (5 bases). Germline CDR1 is SGHNT and CDR2 is YENEEA. Trimming removed 5 bases from V and 12 bases from J, with 26 bases in between. The CDR3 is 16 amino acids. This CDR3 is CASSPPNTPGITGQFF. The CDR3 nucleotides are TGTGCCAGCAGCCCACCCAATACACCCGGGATTACGGGGCAGTTCTTC. The full variable domain, its missing parts supplied by reference TRBV11-3 and TRBJ2-1, is EAGVVQSPRYKIIEKKQPVAFWCNPISGHNTLYWYLQNLGQGPELLIRYENEEAVDDSQLPKDRFSAERLKGVDSTLKIQPAELGDSAVYLCASSPPNTPGITGQFFGPGTRLTVL.

The V gene is TRBV27, the J gene TRBJ2-5; no clear D gene. The CDR3 has 13 amino acids. Germline loops: CDR1 MNHEY, CDR2 SMNVEV (reference sequence). The V and J ends lost 2 bases and 2 bases respectively, with 6 bases between them. The CDR3 DNA is TGTGCCAGCAGTTTACTACGTCAAGAGACCCAGTACTTC. It codes for CASSLLRQETQYF.

The V gene is TRBV5-4, the J gene TRBJ2-3, with TRBD2 matching over 7 bases. V shed 0 bases, J shed 2 bases, and the junction held 3 bases outside the gene matches. CDR1 SGHNT and CDR2 YYREEE come from the germline V gene (reference sequence). The CDR3 is made up of 15 amino acids. The CDR3, as DNA: TGTGCCAGCAGCTTGGCCGGGGGGACCACAGATACGCAGTATTTT. This translates into CASSLAGGTTDTQYF.

Ten or more counts support this clonotype. The J gene is TRBJ2-3, the V gene TRBV5-1; 9 bases are shared with TRBD2. Germline CDR1 is SGHRS and CDR2 is YFSETQ. This CDR3 contains 15 residues. V lost 0 bases to trimming and J lost 3 bases; unmatched junction nucleotides: 2. The CDR3 here is CASSLEGLATDTQYF. As DNA, the CDR3 is TGCGCCAGCAGCTTGGAGGGACTAGCAACAGATACGCAGTATTTT.

The chain couples TRBV4-2 to TRBJ1-5, with TRBD1 identical over 7 bases. In germline, CDR1 is LGHNA, CDR2 YNFKEQ. The CDR3 is made up of 16 amino acids. V was pared by 1 base and J by 3 bases, with 6 bases of the junction left unmatched. CDR3 coding DNA: TGTGCCAGCAGCCAAGTCTACAGGGGCCTCAATCAGCCCCAGCATTTT. Amino acids: CASSQVYRGLNQPQHF.

The table lists this clonotype with many counts. A junction end diverges from the germline sequence, so it may reflect a read error. CDR3: CASSQPNEKLFF. In nucleotides, the CDR3 is TGTGCCAGCAGCCAACCTAACGAAAAACTGTTTTTT. The rearrangement joins TRBV7-2 to TRBJ1-4; the D is unclear. The germline V gene encodes CDR1 SGHTA and CDR2 FQGNSA. This CDR3 is built from 12 residues.

This clonotype was detected ten times or more. CDR3 protein: CSARDVGTSGETQYF. Written as DNA, the CDR3 is TGCAGTGCTAGAGACGTTGGGACTAGCGGAGAGACCCAGTACTTC. The chain couples TRBV20-1 to TRBJ2-5, with 11 positions matching TRBD2. Trimming took 0 bases from V and 4 from J; bases not matched to a gene: 4. CDR1 and CDR2 from the germline V gene are DFQATT and SNEGSKA (reference sequence). This CDR3 comprises 15 residues.

At least ten counts were recorded for this clonotype. The chain joins TRBV14 to TRBJ2-1; perhaps TRBD1 as D (6 bases). The V gene's germline CDR1 is SGHDN and CDR2 FVKESK. The CDR3 contains 16 residues. Deletions cut 4 bases from V and 5 bases from J, with 18 bases between. CDR3 in amino acids: CASSLNRALVDNEQFF. The CDR3 DNA follows: TGTGCCAGCAGCCTCAACAGGGCCTTGGTCGACAATGAGCAGTTCTTC.